These T cell receptor beta chains were read from a single sample in a study of control samples from healthy donors and cancer patients. Produced via immunoSEQ multiplex PCR; TCRdb's table is partial and in-frame only. In the table there are about 160,000 clones, roughly 90% of which are singletons. Sequencing used blood. These TCRs come from a woman in her twenties or thirties in good health. The conserved cysteine and the conserved F or W are not part of the CDR3 here. A D gene is named only where the DNA matches it firmly. The size entry is marked missing in some rows and otherwise reads once, few, many or a size class.

D gene	J gene	clone size	V gene	CDR3 protein
NA	TRBJ1-3	NA	TRBV10-3	AISESSGNTIY
NA	TRBJ2-7	NA	TRBV20-1	SATAGAEQY
TRBD2	TRBJ2-1	once	TRBV5-6	ASSPTSGWDNEQF
NA	TRBJ2-1	NA	TRBV7-9	ASSLTQYRRGYNEQF
NA	TRBJ1-3	NA	TRBV11-2	ASSLDPGLRNTIY
NA	TRBJ1-6	NA	TRBV19	ASSIRRSSYNSPLH
NA	TRBJ1-2	NA	TRBV5-6	ASSLVGVAGYT
TRBD1	TRBJ2-7	NA	TRBV6-5	ASSYSGTENYEQY
TRBD1	TRBJ2-3	NA	TRBV4-2	ASSQNGGTGGFQGDGADTQY
NA	TRBJ2-3	NA	TRBV29-1	SVEDLSLGDTQY
NA	TRBJ1-3	once	TRBV6-1	ASSEQPGNTIY
NA	TRBJ1-5	NA	TRBV18	ASSPGALNQPQH
NA	TRBJ1-2	NA	TRBV2	ASSEKGAYGYT
NA	TRBJ1-5	NA	TRBV5-1	ASSLEGNSNQPQH
TRBD1	TRBJ1-5	NA	TRBV28	ASNRDRGNQPQH
TRBD1	TRBJ2-1	NA	TRBV28	ASTLDRASSYNEQF
NA	TRBJ1-4	NA	TRBV30	DRDGEKLF
NA	TRBJ1-1	NA	TRBV13	ASRRGGRGTEAF
TRBD2	TRBJ2-3	NA	TRBV4-2	ASSQARLWTSGTTDTQY
TRBD2	TRBJ2-7	NA	TRBV4-2	ASSQDPAGGSYEQY
TRBD2	TRBJ2-3	NA	TRBV7-2	ASSLGLAGGTDTQY
TRBD1	TRBJ1-2	few	TRBV3-1/TRBV3-2	AAGQGDGYT
NA	TRBJ2-2	NA	TRBV4-1	ASSQDRRRLVGGELF
TRBD2	TRBJ2-2	NA	TRBV19	ASSLSGRALSTGELF
NA	TRBJ2-7	NA	TRBV11-2	ASSLVGASSYEQY
NA	TRBJ2-5	NA	TRBV5-1	ASSLGPGPPGTQY
TRBD1	TRBJ1-1	few	TRBV7-9	ASSPGQGTEAF
TRBD1	TRBJ2-7	once	TRBV9	ASSPTGQGANEQY
TRBD1	TRBJ1-6	NA	TRBV3-1/TRBV3-2	ASSQRDRDNSPLH
NA	TRBJ2-5	NA	TRBV18	ASSPPGGGAQY
NA	TRBJ2-6	NA	TRBV19	ASSIHWEGAPSLGANVLT
NA	TRBJ2-7	NA	TRBV7-9	ASSLAPRNYEQY
TRBD2	TRBJ2-1	NA	TRBV7-9	ASSFGGGLNEQF
NA	TRBJ2-5	few	TRBV11-1	ASSRVGGWQETQY
NA	TRBJ1-4	once	TRBV15	ATMSSIGEKLF